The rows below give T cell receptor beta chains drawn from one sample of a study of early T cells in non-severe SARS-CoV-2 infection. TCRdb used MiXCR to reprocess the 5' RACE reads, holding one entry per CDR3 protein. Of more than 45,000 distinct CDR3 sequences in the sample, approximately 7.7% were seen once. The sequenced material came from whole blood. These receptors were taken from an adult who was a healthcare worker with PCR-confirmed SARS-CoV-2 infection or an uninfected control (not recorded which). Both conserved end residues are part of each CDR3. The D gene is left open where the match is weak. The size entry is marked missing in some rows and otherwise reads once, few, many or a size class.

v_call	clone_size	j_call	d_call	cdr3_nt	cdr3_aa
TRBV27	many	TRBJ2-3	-	TGTGCCAGCAGTTTTGAGGGGAGCTCAGATACGCAGTATTTT	CASSFEGSSDTQYF
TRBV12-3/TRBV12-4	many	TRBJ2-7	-	TGTGCCAGCAGTTTAGCGGACCCGGGCGACGAGCAGTACTTC	CASSLADPGDEQYF
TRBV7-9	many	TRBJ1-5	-	TGTGCCAGCAGCTTAAAAAATCAGCCCCAGCATTTT	CASSLKNQPQHF
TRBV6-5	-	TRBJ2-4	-	TGTGCCAGCAGGGACAGCCTAGGGACAAAAAACATTCAGTACTTC	CASRDSLGTKNIQYF
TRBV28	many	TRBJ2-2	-	TGTGCCAGCAGTTCCTGGGGCGCGGGTTCAGGGGAGCTGTTTTTT	CASSSWGAGSGELFF
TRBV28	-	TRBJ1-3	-	TGTGCCAGCAGTTTATGGGGGGTCTCTGGAAACACCATATATTTT	CASSLWGVSGNTIYF
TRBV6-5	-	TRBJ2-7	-	TGTGCCAGCAGTCCCGGGAGCGGAGTAAGCTACGAGCAGTACTTC	CASSPGSGVSYEQYF
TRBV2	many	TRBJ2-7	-	TGTGCCAGCAGCCCCGGACAGTCCTACGAGCAGTACTTC	CASSPGQSYEQYF
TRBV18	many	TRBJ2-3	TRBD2	TGTGCCAGCTCACCACGAACTAGCGGCACAGATACGCAGTATTTT	CASSPRTSGTDTQYF
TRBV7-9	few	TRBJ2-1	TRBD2	TGTGCCAGCAGCTTACGGGGGGAGATCAATGAGCAGTTCTTC	CASSLRGEINEQFF
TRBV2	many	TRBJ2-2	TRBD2	TGTGCCAGCAGTTCCAGCGGGAGGGCCACCGGGGAGCTGTTTTTT	CASSSSGRATGELFF
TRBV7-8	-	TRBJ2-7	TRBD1	TGTGCCAGCAGCCAAAGCGGGACAGGGGCCTACGAGCAGTACTTC	CASSQSGTGAYEQYF
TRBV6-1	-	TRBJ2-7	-	TGTGCCAGCAGTGAAAGGAAGGAGGCATACGAGCAGTACTTC	CASSERKEAYEQYF
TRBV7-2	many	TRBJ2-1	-	TGTGCCAGCAGCCGCAATAGGAGGGATGAGCAGTTCTTC	CASSRNRRDEQFF
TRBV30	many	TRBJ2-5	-	TGTGCCTGGAGTGTGGTCGAGACCCAGTACTTC	CAWSVVETQYF
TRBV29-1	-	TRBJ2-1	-	TGCAGCGTTTGGGGGTTGGGGGCAGGACTTAGCAATGAGCAGTTCTTC	CSVWGLGAGLSNEQFF
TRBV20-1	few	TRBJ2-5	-	TGCAGTGCTAGAGACCCGCCAGGGGTAGGGGAGACCCAGTACTTC	CSARDPPGVGETQYF
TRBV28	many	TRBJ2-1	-	TGTGCCAGCAGCCAAGTCCCGGTGAATGAGCAGTTCTTC	CASSQVPVNEQFF
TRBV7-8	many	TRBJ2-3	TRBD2	TGTGCCAGCAGCCATAGTGCGGGAGGGAAAACAGATACGCAGTATTTT	CASSHSAGGKTDTQYF
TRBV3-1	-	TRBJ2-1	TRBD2	TGTGCCAGCAGCCATTTAGCGGGGCACTCCTACAATGAGCAGTTCTTC	CASSHLAGHSYNEQFF
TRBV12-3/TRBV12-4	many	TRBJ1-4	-	TGTGCCAGCAGCGCAAGGAGAGCCTCCCTGGGTTCGGAACTGTTTTTT	CASSARRASLGSELFF
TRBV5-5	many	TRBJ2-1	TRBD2	TGTGCCAGCAGCTTGGCTAGCGGGAATGAGCAGTTCTTC	CASSLASGNEQFF
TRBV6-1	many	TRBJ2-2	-	TGTGCCAGCAGTCCGCGGGCGATAACCGGGGAGCTGTTTTTT	CASSPRAITGELFF
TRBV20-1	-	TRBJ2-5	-	TGCAGTGCTAGTGGGAGTAATCCGGCGGAGACCCAGTACTTC	CSASGSNPAETQYF
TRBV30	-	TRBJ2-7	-	TGTGCCTGGTCTCCAGGGGCGGAGGAGCAGTACTTC	CAWSPGAEEQYF
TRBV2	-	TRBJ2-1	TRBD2	TGTGCCAGCCGATTGACTAGCGGGGTTTCAGGCAATGAGCAGTTCTTC	CASRLTSGVSGNEQFF
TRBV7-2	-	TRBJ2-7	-	TGTGCCAGCAGCTTTGGGGACGGGGTCGGGCAGTACTTC	CASSFGDGVGQYF
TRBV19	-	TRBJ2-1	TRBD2	TGTGCCAGTAGAGACAGCACTAGCGGGGGTTACAATGAGCAGTTCTTC	CASRDSTSGGYNEQFF
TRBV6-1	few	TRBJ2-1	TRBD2	TGTGCCAGCAGATCTAGCGGCCTGTACAATGAGCAGTTCTTC	CASRSSGLYNEQFF
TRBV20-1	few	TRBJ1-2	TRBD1	TGCAGTGAAGAACAGGGGGCGGACTATGGCTACACCTTC	CSEEQGADYGYTF
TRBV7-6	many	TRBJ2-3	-	TGTGCCAGCAGCTCACAACTAGTCACAGATACGCAGTATTTT	CASSSQLVTDTQYF
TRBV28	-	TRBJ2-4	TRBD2	TGTGCCAGCAGTATACGAGCGGGAGGGCCAAACATTCGGTACTTC	CASSIRAGGPNIRYF
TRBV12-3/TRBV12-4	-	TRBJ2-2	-	TGTGCCAGCAGTTTAGCGCGGGCTAGCTCAACCGGGGACGGGGAGCTGTTTTTT	CASSLARASSTGDGELFF
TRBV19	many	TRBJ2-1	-	TGTGCCAGTAGGGGAGACGGGTCCAATGAGCAGTTCTTC	CASRGDGSNEQFF
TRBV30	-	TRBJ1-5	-	TGTGCCTGGAGTGCCCTAAATCAGCCCCAGCATTTT	CAWSALNQPQHF
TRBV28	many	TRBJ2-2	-	TGTGCCAGCAGCCCCCAGGGGAGCACCGGGGAGCTGTTTTTT	CASSPQGSTGELFF
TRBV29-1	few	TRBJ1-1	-	TGCAGCGCCCGCCGACAGACTGAAGCTTTCTTT	CSARRQTEAFF
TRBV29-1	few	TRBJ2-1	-	TGCAGCGCCTGGGACAACAATGAGCAGTTCTTC	CSAWDNNEQFF
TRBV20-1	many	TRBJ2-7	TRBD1	TGCAGTGCTGAGAACCGGGACAGGGGTCCGCGTTACGAGCAGTACTTC	CSAENRDRGPRYEQYF
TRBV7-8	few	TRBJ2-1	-	TGTGCCAGCAGCTTAAATGGTGGGAGTCCCTACAATGAGCAGTTCTTC	CASSLNGGSPYNEQFF
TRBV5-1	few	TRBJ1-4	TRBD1	TGCGCCAGCAAGGGACAGGGCAGACTCGATGAAAAACTGTTTTTT	CASKGQGRLDEKLFF
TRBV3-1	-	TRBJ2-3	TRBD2	TGTGCCAGCAGCTATGAGACTAGCGGGATTGGGAGGGATACGCAGTATTTT	CASSYETSGIGRDTQYF
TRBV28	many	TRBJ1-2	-	TGTGCCAGCAGTTTGGGCAGATCTAACTATGGCTACACCTTC	CASSLGRSNYGYTF
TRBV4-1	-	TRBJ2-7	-	TGCGCCAGCAGCCAAGACTCCCTCGAAAGGGGCTATACCTACGAGCAGTACTTC	CASSQDSLERGYTYEQYF
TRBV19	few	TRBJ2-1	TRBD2	TGTGCCAGTAGTATAAGAAGCGGGAGTAAAGATGAGCAGTTCTTC	CASSIRSGSKDEQFF
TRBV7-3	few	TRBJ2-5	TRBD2	TGTGCCAGCAGCTTAACAGGGGTAGCGGGTCAAGAGACCCAGTACTTC	CASSLTGVAGQETQYF
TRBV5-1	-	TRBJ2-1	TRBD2	TGCGCCAGCAGCTCCTCCGGGGTTCTAGCGGGAGAGAATGAGCAGTTCTTC	CASSSSGVLAGENEQFF